This T cell receptor beta chain derives from a study of cytomegalovirus exposure and HLA in healthy donors. Overall study context: Prior work identified some 120 million unique TCR beta sequences in 190 million or so T cells.

Primers included in the PCR were 60 Vbeta and 13 Jbeta primers. The data were produced by immunoSEQ multiplex PCR, yet TCRdb's version contains in-frame clones alone and is incomplete. The data hold 95,000 to 130,000 clones, with roughly a tenth observed a single time. Trimming took off 5 bases at V and 0 bases at J, with 7 bases between the two ends. This CDR3 contains 13 residues. The germline CDR1 and CDR2 sequences are LNHDA and SQIVND (reference sequence). There are a few counts of this clone. Its antigen is currently unknown. Findings of the study overall: A later analysis showed that HLA-associated TCR beta chains had undergone more clonal expansion than equally common others. CMV serostatus stood as the only immune exposure information on hand.

The sequencing sample was made of PBMCs. The chain joins TRBV19 to TRBJ1-1; D unresolved. The receptor's source is a young man in good health and CMV-seronegative. The CDR3 protein is CASSYGLNTEAFF. CDR3 nucleotide sequence: TGTGCCAGTAGTTATGGCTTGAACACTGAAGCTTTCTTT.